This T cell receptor (beta chain) appears in the sequencing data of a study of cytomegalovirus exposure and HLA in healthy donors. Study summary: Earlier sequencing of about 179 million T cells yielded around 100 million unique TCR beta sequences. Study conclusions and caveats: The likely explanation for a cluster of highly shared sequence variants was sequencing artifact.

The PCR was carried out with 60 Vbeta primers and 13 Jbeta primers. Assay used: immunoSEQ multiplex PCR; TCRdb lists only in-frame clones, some missing. Its table lists 50,000 to 55,000 clones. Germline-derived CDR1 and CDR2 are SEHNR and FQNEAQ (reference sequence). Losses at the gene ends were 5 bases for V and 6 bases for J; bases not matched to a gene: 4. The length of the CDR3 is 13 residues. Details on this clone: Its antigen is not identified.

Sequences were obtained from PBMCs. The chain employs TRBV7-9 and TRBJ1-2; 9 nucleotides agree with TRBD1. This clonotype was sampled from a woman aged 55-70 years in good health and CMV-seropositive. CDR3 residues: CASSLRDRDGYTF. Here the CDR3 DNA reads TGTGCCAGCAGCCTCCGGGACAGGGATGGCTACACCTTC.